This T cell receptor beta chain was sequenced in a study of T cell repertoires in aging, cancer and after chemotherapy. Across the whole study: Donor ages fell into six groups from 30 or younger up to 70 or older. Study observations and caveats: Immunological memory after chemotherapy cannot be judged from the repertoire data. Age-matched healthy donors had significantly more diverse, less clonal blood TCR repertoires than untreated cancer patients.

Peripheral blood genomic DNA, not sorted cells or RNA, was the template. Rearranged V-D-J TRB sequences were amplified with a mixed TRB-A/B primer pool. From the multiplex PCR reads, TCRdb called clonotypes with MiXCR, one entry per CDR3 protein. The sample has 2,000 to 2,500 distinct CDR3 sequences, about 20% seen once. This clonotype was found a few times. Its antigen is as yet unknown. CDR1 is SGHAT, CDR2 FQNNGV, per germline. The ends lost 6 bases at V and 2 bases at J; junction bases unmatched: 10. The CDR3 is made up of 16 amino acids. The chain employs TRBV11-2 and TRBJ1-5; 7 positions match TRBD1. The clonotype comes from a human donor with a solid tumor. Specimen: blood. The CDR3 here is CASSFRQGGRNQPQHF. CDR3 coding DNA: TGTGCCAGCAGTTTCAGACAGGGAGGGCGCAATCAGCCCCAGCATTTT.